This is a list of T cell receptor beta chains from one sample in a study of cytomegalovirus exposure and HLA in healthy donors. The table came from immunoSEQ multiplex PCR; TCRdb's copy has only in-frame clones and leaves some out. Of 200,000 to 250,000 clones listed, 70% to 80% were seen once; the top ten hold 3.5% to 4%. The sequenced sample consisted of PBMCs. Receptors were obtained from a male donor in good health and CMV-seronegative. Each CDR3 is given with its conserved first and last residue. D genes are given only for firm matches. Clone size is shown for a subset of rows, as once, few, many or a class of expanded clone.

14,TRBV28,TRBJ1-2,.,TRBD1,CASSLQGDNYGYTF,TGTGCCAGCAGTTTACAGGGGGACAACTATGGCTACACCTTC
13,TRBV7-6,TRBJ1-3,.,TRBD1,CASSSTGGDTIYF,TGTGCCAGCAGCTCGACAGGGGGGGACACCATATATTTT
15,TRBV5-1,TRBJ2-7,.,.,CASSLEPGDTYEQYF,TGCGCCAGCAGCTTGGAGCCAGGGGACACCTACGAGCAGTACTTC
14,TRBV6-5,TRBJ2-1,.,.,CASSYSFLEGEQFF,TGTGCCAGCAGTTACTCATTCCTAGAGGGTGAGCAGTTCTTC
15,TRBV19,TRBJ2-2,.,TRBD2,CASRHTSANTGELFF,TGTGCCAGTAGACACACTAGCGCTAACACCGGGGAGCTGTTTTTT
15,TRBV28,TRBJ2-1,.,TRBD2,CASSQLAGERNEQFF,TGTGCCAGCAGTCAACTAGCGGGAGAAAGGAATGAGCAGTTCTTC
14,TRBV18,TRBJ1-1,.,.,CASSPPQGRTEAFF,TGTGCCAGCTCACCACCGCAGGGTCGCACTGAAGCTTTCTTT
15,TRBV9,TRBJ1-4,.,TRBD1,CASSFGTDQGEKLFF,TGTGCCAGCAGCTTCGGGACAGACCAAGGGGAAAAACTGTTTTTT
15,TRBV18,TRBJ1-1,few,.,CASSPPGARNTEAFF,TGTGCCAGCTCACCACCGGGGGCGCGGAACACTGAAGCTTTCTTT
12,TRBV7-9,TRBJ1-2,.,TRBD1,CASQTGDDGYTF,TGTGCCAGCCAGACAGGGGATGATGGCTACACCTTC
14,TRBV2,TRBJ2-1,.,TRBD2,CASSGSGRWNEQFF,TGTGCCAGCAGTGGCAGCGGGAGATGGAATGAGCAGTTCTTC
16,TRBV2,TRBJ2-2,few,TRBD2,CASRVAGGPFTGELFF,TGTGCCAGCAGGGTAGCGGGAGGGCCGTTCACCGGGGAGCTGTTTTTT
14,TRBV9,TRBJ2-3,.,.,CASSPRLSADTQYF,TGTGCCAGCAGCCCCAGACTGAGCGCAGATACGCAGTATTTT
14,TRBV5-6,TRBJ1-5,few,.,CASSLGREVQPQHF,TGTGCCAGCAGCTTGGGCAGGGAGGTCCAGCCCCAGCATTTT
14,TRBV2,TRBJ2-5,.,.,CASREPTGWKTQYF,TGTGCCAGCAGAGAACCGACAGGCTGGAAGACCCAGTACTTC
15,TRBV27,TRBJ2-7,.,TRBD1,CASSFQQGATYEQYF,TGTGCCAGCAGTTTCCAACAGGGGGCCACCTACGAGCAGTACTTC
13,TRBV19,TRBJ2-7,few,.,CASSPNSPYEQYF,TGTGCCAGTAGTCCCAATAGTCCCTACGAGCAGTACTTC
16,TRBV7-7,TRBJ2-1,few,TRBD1,CASSSDAGTGYNEQFF,TGTGCCAGCAGCTCAGATGCGGGGACAGGGTACAATGAGCAGTTCTTC
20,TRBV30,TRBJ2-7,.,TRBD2,CAWSVYGTSGRGTFSYEQYF,TGTGCCTGGAGTGTCTACGGGACTAGCGGGAGAGGGACCTTCTCCTACGAGCAGTACTTC
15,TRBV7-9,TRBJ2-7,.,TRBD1,CSSSLGQGDVYEQYF,TGTTCCAGCAGCTTGGGACAGGGAGACGTCTACGAGCAGTACTTC
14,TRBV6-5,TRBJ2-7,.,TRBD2,CASRASGSAYEQYF,TGTGCCAGCAGGGCTAGCGGGTCCGCCTACGAGCAGTACTTC
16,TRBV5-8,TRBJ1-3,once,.,CASSLHMTTSGNTIYF,TGTGCCAGCAGCTTGCATATGACAACCTCTGGAAACACCATATATTTT
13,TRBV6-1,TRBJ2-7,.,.,CASSRDKTYEQYF,TGTGCCAGCAGTCGAGACAAGACCTACGAGCAGTACTTC
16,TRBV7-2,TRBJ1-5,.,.,CASSSGTLYSNQPQHF,TGTGCCAGCAGCTCCGGGACACTCTATAGCAATCAGCCCCAGCATTTT
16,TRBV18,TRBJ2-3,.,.,CASSPLDRIGADTQYF,TGTGCCAGCTCACCATTAGACAGAATTGGGGCAGATACGCAGTATTTT
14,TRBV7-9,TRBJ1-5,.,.,CASSYGEGNQPQHF,TGTGCCAGCAGCTATGGGGAGGGTAATCAGCCCCAGCATTTT
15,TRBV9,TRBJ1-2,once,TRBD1,CASSVEGQGAYGYTF,TGTGCCAGCAGCGTAGAAGGGCAGGGGGCCTATGGCTACACCTTC
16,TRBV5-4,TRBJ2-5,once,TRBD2,CASSAAGATLSETQYF,TGTGCCAGCAGTGCAGCGGGAGCCACCTTATCAGAGACCCAGTACTTC
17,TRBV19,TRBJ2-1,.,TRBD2,CASSLGRLAGVSNEQFF,TGTGCCAGTTCCCTAGGTCGGCTAGCGGGAGTTAGCAATGAGCAGTTCTTC
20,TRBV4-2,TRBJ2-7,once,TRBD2,CASSQDPFPGLAGRSYEQYF,TGTGCCAGCAGCCAAGATCCTTTTCCGGGACTAGCGGGACGCTCCTACGAGCAGTACTTC
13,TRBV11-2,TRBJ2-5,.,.,CASSFGVQETQYF,TGTGCCAGCAGCTTCGGGGTCCAAGAGACCCAGTACTTC
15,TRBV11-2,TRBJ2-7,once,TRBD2,CASSLRREFSYEQYF,TGTGCCAGCAGCTTGCGGCGGGAGTTCTCCTACGAGCAGTACTTC
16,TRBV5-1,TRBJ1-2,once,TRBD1,CASSRGDRGPLYGYTF,TGCGCCAGCAGCCGTGGGGACAGGGGGCCTCTCTATGGCTACACCTTC
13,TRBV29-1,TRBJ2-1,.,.,CSVVPGTYNEQFF,TGCAGCGTTGTTCCCGGGACCTACAATGAGCAGTTCTTC
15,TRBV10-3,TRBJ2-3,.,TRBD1,CAIGPGQGNTDTQYF,TGTGCCATCGGGCCGGGACAGGGGAACACAGATACGCAGTATTTT
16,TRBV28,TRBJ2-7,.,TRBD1,CASSPTGTGVFHEQYF,TGTGCCAGCAGCCCCACTGGGACAGGGGTTTTCCACGAGCAGTACTTC
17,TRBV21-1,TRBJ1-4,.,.,CASSNWRPRRFNEKLFF,TGTGCCAGCAGCAACTGGCGGCCGAGACGATTTAATGAAAAACTGTTTTTT